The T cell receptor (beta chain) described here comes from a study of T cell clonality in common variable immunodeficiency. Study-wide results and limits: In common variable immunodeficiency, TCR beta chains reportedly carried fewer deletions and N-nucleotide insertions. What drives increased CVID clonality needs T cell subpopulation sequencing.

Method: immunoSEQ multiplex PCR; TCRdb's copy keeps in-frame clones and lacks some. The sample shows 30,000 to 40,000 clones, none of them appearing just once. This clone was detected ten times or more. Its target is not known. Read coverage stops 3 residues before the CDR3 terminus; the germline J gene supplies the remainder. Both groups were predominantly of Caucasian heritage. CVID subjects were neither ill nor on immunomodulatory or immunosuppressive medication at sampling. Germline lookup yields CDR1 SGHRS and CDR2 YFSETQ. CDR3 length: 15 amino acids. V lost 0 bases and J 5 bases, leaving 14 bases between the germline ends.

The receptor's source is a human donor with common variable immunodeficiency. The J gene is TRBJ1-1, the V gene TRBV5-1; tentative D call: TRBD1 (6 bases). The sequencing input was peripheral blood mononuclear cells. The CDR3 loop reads CASSLVAGAGTEAFF. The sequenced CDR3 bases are TGCGCCAGCAGCTTGGTGGCGGGGGCAGGGACTGAA. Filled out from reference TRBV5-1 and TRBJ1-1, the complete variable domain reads KAGVTQTPRYLIKTRGQQVTLSCSPISGHRSVSWYQQTPGQGLQFLFEYFSETQRNKGNFPGRFSGRQFSNSRSEMNVSTLELGDSALYLCASSLVAGAGTEAFFGQGTRLTVV.